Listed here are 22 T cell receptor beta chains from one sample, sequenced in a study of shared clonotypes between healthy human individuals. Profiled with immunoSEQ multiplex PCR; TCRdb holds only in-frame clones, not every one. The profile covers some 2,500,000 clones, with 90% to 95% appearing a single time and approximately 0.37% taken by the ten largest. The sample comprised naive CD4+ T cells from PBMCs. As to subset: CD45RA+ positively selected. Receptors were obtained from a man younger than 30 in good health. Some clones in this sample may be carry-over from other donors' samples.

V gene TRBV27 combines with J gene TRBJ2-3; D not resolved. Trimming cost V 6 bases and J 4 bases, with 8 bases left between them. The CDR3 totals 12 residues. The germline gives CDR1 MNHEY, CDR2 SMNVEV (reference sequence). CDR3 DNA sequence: TGTGCCAGCAGCCCTCACCCAGATACGCAGTATTTT. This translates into CASSPHPDTQYF.

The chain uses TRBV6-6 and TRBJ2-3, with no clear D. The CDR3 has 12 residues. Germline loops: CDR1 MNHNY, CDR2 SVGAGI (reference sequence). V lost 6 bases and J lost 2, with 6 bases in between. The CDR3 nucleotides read TGTGCCAGCAGATCCGCCACAGATACGCAGTATTTT. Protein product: CASRSATDTQYF.

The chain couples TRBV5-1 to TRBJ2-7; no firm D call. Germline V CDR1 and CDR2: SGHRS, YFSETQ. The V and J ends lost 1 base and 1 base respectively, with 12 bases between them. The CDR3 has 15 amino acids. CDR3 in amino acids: CASSLLLPSSYEQYF. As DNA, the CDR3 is TGCGCCAGCAGCTTGCTTTTACCCTCTTCCTACGAGCAGTACTTC.

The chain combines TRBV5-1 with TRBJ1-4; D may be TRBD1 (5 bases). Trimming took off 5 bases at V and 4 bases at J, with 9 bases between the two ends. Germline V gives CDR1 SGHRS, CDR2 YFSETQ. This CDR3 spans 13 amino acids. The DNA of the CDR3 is TGCGCCAGCAGGGGAGACAGTAATGAAAAACTGTTTTTT. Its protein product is CASRGDSNEKLFF.

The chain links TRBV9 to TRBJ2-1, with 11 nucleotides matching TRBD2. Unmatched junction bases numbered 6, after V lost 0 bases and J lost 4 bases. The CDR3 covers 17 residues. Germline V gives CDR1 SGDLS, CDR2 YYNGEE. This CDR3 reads CASSVAPGTSGYNEQFF. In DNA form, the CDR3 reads TGTGCCAGCAGCGTAGCCCCCGGGACTAGCGGTTACAATGAGCAGTTCTTC.

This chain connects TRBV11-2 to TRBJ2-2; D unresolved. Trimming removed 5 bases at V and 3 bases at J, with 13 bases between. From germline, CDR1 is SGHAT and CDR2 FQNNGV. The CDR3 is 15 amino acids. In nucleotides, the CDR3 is TGTGCCAGCAGCCCGGCCCATTTTGACACCGGGGAGCTGTTTTTT. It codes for CASSPAHFDTGELFF.

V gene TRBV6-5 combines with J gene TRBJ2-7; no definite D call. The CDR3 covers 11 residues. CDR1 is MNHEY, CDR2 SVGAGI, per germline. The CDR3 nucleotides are TGTGCGAGCCAGCGAGAATACGAGCAGTACTTC. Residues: CASQREYEQYF.

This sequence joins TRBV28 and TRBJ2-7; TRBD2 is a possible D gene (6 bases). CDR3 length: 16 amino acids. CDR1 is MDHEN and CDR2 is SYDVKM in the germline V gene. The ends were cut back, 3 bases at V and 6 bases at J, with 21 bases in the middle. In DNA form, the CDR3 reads TGTGCCAGCAGTTTCCGAATCCGGGGGAGGCCTGGCGAGCAGTACTTC. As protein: CASSFRIRGRPGEQYF. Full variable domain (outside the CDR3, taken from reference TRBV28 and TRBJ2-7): DVKVTQSSRYLVKRTGEKVFLECVQDMDHENMFWYRQDPGLGLRLIYFSYDVKMKEKGDIPEGYSVSREKKERFSLILESASTNQTSMYLCASSFRIRGRPGEQYFGPGTRLTVT.

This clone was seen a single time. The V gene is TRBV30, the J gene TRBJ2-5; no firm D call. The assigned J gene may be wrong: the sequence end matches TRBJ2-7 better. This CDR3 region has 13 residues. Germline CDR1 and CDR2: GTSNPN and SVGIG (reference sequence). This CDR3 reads CAWSETFYYEQYF. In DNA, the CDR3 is TGTGCCTGGAGCGAGACTTTCTACTACGAGCAGTACTTC.

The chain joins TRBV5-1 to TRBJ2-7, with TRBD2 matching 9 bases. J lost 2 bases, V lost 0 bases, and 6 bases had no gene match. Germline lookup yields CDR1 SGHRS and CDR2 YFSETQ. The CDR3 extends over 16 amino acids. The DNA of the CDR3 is TGCGCCAGCAGCTTGGCTGTTAGCGGGAGTCCCTACGAGCAGTACTTC. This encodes CASSLAVSGSPYEQYF.

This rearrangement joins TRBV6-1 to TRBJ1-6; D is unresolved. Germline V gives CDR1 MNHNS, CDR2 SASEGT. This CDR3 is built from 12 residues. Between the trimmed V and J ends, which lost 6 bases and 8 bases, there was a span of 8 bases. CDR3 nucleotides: TGTGCCAGCAGCCCCCGGGATTCACCCCTCCACTTT. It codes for CASSPRDSPLHF.

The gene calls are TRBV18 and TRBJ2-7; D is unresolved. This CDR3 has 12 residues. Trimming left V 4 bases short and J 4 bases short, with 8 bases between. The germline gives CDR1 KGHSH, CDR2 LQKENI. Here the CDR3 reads CASSRERYEQYF. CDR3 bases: TGTGCCAGCTCACGGGAACGTTACGAGCAGTACTTC.

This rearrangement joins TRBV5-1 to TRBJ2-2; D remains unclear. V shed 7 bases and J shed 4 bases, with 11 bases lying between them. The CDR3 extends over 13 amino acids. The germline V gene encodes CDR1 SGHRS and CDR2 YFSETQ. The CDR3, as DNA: TGCGCCAGCCGGAGACGCGGCACCGGGGAGCTGTTTTTT. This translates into CASRRRGTGELFF.

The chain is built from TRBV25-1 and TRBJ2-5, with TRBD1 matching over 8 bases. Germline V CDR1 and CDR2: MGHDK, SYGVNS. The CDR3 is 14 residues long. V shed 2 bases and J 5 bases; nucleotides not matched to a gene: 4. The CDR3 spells CASSEQGAGETQYF. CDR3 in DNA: TGTGCCAGCAGTGAACAGGGGGCCGGGGAGACCCAGTACTTC.

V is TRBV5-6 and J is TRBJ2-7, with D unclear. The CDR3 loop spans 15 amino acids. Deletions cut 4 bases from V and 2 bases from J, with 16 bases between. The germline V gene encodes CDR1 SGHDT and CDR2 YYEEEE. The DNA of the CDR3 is TGTGCCAGCAGCGACGGTCCCAGGATAGCCTACGAGCAGTACTTC. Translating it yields CASSDGPRIAYEQYF.

The CDR3 DNA is TGTGCCAGCATTCCAGGGGGGGCTTACATTCAGTACTTC. Translating gives CASIPGGAYIQYF. The gene calls are TRBV28 and TRBJ2-4; D may match TRBD1 or TRBD2 (7 bases each). The CDR3 is 13 residues long. CDR1 MDHEN and CDR2 SYDVKM come from the germline V gene. V lost 7 bases and J lost 8, with 15 bases in between.

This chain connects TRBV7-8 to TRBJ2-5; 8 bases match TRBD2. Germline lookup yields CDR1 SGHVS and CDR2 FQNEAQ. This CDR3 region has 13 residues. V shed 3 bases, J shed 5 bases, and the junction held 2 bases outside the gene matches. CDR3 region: CASSFSGGETQYF. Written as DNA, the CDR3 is TGTGCCAGCAGCTTCTCGGGGGGGGAGACCCAGTACTTC. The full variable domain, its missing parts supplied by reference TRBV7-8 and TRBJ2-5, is GAGVSQSPRYKVAKRGQDVALRCDPISGHVSLFWYQQALGQGPEFLTYFQNEAQLDKSGLPSDRFFAERPEGSVSTLKIQRTQQEDSAVYLCASSFSGGETQYFGPGTRLLVL.

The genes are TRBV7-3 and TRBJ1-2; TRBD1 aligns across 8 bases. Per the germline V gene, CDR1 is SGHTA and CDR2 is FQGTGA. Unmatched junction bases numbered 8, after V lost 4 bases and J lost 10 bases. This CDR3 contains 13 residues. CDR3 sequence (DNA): TGTGCCAGCAGCTCAACCGGGACAGGATCCTACACCTTC. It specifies CASSSTGTGSYTF.

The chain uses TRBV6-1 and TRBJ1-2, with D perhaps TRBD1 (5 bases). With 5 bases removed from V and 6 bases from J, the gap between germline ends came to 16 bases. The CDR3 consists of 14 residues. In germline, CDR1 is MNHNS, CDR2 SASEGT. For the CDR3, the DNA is TGTGCCAGCAGTTCGAGGGGTCTAATAGATGGCTACACCTTC. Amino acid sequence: CASSSRGLIDGYTF.

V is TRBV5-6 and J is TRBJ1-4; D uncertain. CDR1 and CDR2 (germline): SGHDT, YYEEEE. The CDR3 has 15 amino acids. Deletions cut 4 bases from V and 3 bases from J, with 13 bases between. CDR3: CASSPGWQSNEKLFF. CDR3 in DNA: TGTGCCAGCAGCCCGGGGTGGCAGTCTAATGAAAAACTGTTTTTT.

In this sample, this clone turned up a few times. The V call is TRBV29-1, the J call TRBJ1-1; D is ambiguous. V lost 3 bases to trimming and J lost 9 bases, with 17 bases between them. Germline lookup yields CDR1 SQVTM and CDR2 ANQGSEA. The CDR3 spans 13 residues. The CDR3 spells CSVEEHSGSQAFF. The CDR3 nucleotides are TGCAGCGTTGAGGAACACTCAGGATCCCAAGCTTTCTTT.

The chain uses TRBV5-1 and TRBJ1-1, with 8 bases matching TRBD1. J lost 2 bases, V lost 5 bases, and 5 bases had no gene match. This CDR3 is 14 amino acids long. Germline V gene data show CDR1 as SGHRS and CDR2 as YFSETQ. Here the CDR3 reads CASRSSGGNTEAFF. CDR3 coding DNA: TGCGCCAGCAGGTCGTCAGGGGGCAACACTGAAGCTTTCTTT.